This T cell receptor beta chain emerged from a study of CD8 T cells in ankylosing spondylitis. Study results and caveats: CD8+ cells made up the disease-linked clones, which were relatively rare in peripheral blood. Some motif variants had been reported before (in reactive arthritis synovial fluid and blood). Clones tied to disease were said to be significantly enriched in matched ankylosing spondylitis synovial fluid.

Points on this clonotype: Its antigen is currently unknown.

CDR1 and CDR2 from the germline V gene are MNHEY and SVGEGT. This CDR3 spans 18 amino acids. Deletions cut 6 bases from V and 0 bases from J, with 21 bases between. Quantitative 5'-RACE with molecular barcodes generated TCR beta libraries. One entry per CDR3 protein results from TCRdb running MiXCR on the 5' RACE reads. This table has 380,000 or so distinct CDR3 sequences, roughly 20% appearing once. The sequence derives from a male donor with ankylosing spondylitis or in good health (not recorded which). This rearrangement joins TRBV6-2 or TRBV6-3 to TRBJ1-5; D perhaps matches TRBD1 (5 bases). The sample was blood, either unsorted or a sorted T cell fraction (not recorded which). Written as DNA, the CDR3 is TGTGCCAGCAGCAGACCCCCCCAGGGCCCTTATAGCAATCAGCCCCAGCATTTT. Protein sequence: CASSRPPQGPYSNQPQHF.